This paragraph covers one T cell receptor beta chain sequence. This entry is derived from a study of blood T cell repertoires in COVID-19. Residents of approximately 25 US areas, aged 18 to 89 years, made up the participants. TCRdb's table, derived via immunoSEQ multiplex PCR, lists solely in-frame clones and lacks some. The table has around 210,000 clones, more than 80% seen once; the top ten hold around 8.9%. The sequencing input was PBMCs or T cells enriched from blood (not recorded which). The clonotype originates from a woman aged 18 to 35 who had recovered from COVID-19.

In DNA, the CDR3 is TGTGCCAGCAGCCAACTTAGCGGGGGGACACAAGAGACCCAGTACTTC. This translates into CASSQLSGGTQETQYF. This chain connects TRBV3-1 (or the pseudogene TRBV3-2) to TRBJ2-5; 10 bases agree with TRBD2. The CDR3 has 16 residues. V lost 2 bases to trimming and J lost 2 bases; unmatched junction nucleotides: 5. Germline lookup yields CDR1 LGHDT and CDR2 YNNKEL (reference sequence).